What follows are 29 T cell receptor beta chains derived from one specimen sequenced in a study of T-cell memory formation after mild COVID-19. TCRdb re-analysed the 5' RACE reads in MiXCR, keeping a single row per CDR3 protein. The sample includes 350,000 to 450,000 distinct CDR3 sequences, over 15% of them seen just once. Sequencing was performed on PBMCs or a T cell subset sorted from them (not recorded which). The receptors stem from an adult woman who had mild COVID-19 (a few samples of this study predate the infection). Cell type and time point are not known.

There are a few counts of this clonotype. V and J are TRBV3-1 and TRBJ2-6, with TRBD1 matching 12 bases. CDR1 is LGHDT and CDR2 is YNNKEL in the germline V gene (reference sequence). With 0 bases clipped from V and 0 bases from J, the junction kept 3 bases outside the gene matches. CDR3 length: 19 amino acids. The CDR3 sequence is CASSQEPGQGASGANVLTF. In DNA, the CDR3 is TGTGCCAGCAGCCAAGAACCGGGACAGGGGGCCTCTGGGGCCAACGTCCTGACTTTC.

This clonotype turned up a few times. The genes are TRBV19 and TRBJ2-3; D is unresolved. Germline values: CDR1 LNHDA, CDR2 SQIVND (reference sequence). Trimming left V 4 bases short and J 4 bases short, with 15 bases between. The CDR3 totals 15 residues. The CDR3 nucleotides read TGTGCCAGTAGTACTCGACTTGCGGCCGCAGATACGCAGTATTTT. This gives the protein CASSTRLAAADTQYF.

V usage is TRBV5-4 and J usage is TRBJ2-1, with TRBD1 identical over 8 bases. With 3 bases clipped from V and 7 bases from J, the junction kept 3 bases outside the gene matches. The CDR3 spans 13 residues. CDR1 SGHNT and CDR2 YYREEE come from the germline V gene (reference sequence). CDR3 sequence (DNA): TGTGCCAGCAGCTGGGACAGGTGGAATGAGCAGTTCTTC. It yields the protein CASSWDRWNEQFF.

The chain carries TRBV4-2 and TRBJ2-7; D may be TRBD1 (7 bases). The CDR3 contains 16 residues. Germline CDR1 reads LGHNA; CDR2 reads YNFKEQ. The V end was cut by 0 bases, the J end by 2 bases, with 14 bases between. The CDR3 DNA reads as TGTGCCAGCAGCCAAGATGGGGGGACAGCAACCTACGAGCAGTACTTC. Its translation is CASSQDGGTATYEQYF.

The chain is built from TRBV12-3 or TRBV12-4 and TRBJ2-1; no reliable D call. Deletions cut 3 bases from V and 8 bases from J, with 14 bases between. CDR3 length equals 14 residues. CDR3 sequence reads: CASSFITGGDEQFF. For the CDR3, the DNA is TGTGCCAGCAGTTTTATTACGGGTGGGGATGAGCAGTTCTTC.

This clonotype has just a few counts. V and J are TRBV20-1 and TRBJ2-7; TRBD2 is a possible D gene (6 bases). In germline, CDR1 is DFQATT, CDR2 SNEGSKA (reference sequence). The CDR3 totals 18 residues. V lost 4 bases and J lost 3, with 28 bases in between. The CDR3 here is CSATPRGGRRVGGYEQYF. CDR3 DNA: TGCAGTGCTACCCCTCGGGGAGGCCGACGGGTCGGGGGCTACGAGCAGTACTTC.

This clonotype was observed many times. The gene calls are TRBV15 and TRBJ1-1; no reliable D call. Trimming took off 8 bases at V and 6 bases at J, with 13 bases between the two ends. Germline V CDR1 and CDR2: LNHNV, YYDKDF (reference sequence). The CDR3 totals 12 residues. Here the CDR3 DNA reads TGTGCCACCCAGACACCGGGATCTGAAGCTTTCTTT. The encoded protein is CATQTPGSEAFF.

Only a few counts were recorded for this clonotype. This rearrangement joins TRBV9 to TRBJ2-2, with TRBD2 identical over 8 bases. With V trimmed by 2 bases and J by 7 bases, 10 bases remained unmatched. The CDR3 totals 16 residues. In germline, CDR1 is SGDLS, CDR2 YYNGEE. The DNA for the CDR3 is TGTGCCAGCAGCGTGGGCAGCGGGAGACGGGACGGGGAGCTGTTTTTT. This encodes CASSVGSGRRDGELFF. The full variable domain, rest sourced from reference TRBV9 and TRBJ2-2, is DSGVTQTPKHLITATGQRVTLRCSPRSGDLSVYWYQQSLDQGLQFLIQYYNGEERAKGNILERFSAQQFPDLHSELNLSSLELGDSALYFCASSVGSGRRDGELFFGEGSRLTVL.

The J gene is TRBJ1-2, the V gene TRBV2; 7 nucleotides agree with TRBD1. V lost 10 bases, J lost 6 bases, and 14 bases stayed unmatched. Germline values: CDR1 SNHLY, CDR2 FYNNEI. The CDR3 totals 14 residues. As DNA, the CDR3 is TGTGCCACGGGTACATACGACAGGGTCGATGGCTACACCTTC. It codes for CATGTYDRVDGYTF.

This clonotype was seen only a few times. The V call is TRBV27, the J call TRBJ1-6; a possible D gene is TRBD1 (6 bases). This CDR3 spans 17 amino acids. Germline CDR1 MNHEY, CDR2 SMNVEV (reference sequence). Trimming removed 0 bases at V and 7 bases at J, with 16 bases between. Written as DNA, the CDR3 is TGTGCCAGCAGTTTATCTCCCACCCTTACAGGGAATTCACCCCTCCACTTT. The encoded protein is CASSLSPTLTGNSPLHF.

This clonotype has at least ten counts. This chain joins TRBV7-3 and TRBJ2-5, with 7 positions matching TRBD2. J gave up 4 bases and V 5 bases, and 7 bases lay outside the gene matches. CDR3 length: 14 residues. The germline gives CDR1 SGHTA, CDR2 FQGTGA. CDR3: CASSLTGRPETQYF. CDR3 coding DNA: TGTGCCAGCAGCCTCACCGGGAGGCCAGAGACCCAGTACTTC.

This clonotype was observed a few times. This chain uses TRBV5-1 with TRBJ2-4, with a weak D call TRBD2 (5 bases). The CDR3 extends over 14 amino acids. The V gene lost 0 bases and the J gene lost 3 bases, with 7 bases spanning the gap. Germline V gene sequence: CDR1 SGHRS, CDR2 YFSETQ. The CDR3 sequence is CASSLEGVKNIQYF. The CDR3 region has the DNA TGCGCCAGCAGCTTGGAGGGAGTCAAAAACATTCAGTACTTC. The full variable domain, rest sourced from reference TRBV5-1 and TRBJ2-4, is KAGVTQTPRYLIKTRGQQVTLSCSPISGHRSVSWYQQTPGQGLQFLFEYFSETQRNKGNFPGRFSGRQFSNSRSEMNVSTLELGDSALYLCASSLEGVKNIQYFGAGTRLSVL.

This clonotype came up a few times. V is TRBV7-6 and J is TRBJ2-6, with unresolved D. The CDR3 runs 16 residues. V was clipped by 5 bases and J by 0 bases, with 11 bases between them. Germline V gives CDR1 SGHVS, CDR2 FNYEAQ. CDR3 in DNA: TGTGCCAGCAGCCTCACTTCCTACTCTGGGGCCAACGTCCTGACTTTC. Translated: CASSLTSYSGANVLTF.

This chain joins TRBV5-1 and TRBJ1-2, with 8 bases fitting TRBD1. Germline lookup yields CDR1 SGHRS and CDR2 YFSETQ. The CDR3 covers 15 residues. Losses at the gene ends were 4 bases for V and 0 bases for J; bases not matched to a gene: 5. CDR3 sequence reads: CASSMTGESNYGYTF. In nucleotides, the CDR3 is TGCGCCAGCAGCATGACAGGGGAATCTAACTATGGCTACACCTTC.

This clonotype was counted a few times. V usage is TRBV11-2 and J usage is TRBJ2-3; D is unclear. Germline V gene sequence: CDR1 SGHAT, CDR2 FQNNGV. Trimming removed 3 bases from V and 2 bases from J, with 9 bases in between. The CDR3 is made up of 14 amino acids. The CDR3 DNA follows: TGTGCCAGCAGCTTGAATAGATACACAGATACGCAGTATTTT. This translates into CASSLNRYTDTQYF.

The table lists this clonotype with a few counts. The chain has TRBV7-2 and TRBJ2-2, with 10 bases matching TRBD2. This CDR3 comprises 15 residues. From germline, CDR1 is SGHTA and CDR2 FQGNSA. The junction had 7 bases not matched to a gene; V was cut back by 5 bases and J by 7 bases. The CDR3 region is CASSVLAGYSGELFF. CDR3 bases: TGTGCCAGCAGCGTACTAGCGGGATATAGCGGGGAGCTGTTTTTT. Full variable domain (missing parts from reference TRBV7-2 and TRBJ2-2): GAGVSQSPSNKVTEKGKDVELRCDPISGHTALYWYRQSLGQGLEFLIYFQGNSAPDKSGLPSDRFSAERTGGSVSTLTIQRTQQEDSAVYLCASSVLAGYSGELFFGEGSRLTVL.

Here the CDR3 reads CASAGGGRGAYNEQFF. The CDR3 region has the DNA TGTGCCAGCGCCGGGGGAGGGAGGGGGGCGTACAATGAGCAGTTCTTC. J is TRBJ2-1 and V is TRBV3-1; TRBD2 is a possible D gene (7 bases). The CDR3 sequence is 16 residues long. Looked up from germline, CDR1 is LGHDT and CDR2 is YNNKEL (reference sequence). Trimming pared 8 bases from V and 4 bases from J, leaving 21 bases between.

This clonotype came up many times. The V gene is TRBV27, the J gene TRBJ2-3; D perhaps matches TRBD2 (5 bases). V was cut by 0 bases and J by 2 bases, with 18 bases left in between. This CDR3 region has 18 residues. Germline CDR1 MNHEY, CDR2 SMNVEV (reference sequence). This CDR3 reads CASSLSPTPSGITDTQYF. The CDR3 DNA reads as TGTGCCAGCAGTTTATCGCCGACTCCCTCGGGGATCACAGATACGCAGTATTTT.

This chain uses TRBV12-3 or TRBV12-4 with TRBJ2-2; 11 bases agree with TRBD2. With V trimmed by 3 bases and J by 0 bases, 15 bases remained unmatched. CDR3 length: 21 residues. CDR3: CASSLYLGRLAGPTNTGELFF. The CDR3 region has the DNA TGTGCCAGCAGTTTGTATTTAGGGAGACTAGCGGGGCCCACGAACACCGGGGAGCTGTTTTTT.

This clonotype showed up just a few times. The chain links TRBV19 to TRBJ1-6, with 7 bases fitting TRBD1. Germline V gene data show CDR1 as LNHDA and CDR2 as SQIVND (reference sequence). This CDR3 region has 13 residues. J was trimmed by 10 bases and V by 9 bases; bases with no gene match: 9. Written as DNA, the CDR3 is TGTGCCAGCCTGGCGCAGGGGGGCTCACCCCTCCACTTT. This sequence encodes CASLAQGGSPLHF.

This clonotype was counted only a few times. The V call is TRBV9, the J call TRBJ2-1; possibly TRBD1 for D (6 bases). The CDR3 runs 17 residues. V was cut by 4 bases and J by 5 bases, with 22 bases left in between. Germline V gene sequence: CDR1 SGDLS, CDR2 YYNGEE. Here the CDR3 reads CASSPWGQGDPHNEQFF. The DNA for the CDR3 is TGTGCCAGCAGCCCTTGGGGGCAGGGAGACCCTCACAATGAGCAGTTCTTC.

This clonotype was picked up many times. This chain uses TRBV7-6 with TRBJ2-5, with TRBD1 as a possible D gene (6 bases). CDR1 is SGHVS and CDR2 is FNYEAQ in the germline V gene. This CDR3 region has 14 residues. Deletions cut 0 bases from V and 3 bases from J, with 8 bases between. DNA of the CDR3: TGTGCCAGCAGCTTAGCCCCAGGGGAAGAGACCCAGTACTTC. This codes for CASSLAPGEETQYF.

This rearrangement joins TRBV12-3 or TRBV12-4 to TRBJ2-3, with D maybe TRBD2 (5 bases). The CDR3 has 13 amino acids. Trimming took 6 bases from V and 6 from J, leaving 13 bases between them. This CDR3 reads CASSWTQRDTQYF. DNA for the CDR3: TGTGCCAGCAGCTGGACTCAGCGTGATACGCAGTATTTT.

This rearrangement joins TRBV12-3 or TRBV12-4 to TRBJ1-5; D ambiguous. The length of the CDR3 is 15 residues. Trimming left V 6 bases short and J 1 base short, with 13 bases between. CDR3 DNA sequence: TGTGCCAGCAGCACGGGCGGGCTGAGCAATCAGCCCCAGCATTTT. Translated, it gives CASSTGGLSNQPQHF.

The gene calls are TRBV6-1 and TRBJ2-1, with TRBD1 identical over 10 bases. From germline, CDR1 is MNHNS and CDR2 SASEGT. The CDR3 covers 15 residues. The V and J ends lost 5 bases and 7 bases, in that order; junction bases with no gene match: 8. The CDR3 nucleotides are TGTGCCAGCAGTTTGGCCGGGACAGGGGCTAATGAGCAGTTCTTC. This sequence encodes CASSLAGTGANEQFF.

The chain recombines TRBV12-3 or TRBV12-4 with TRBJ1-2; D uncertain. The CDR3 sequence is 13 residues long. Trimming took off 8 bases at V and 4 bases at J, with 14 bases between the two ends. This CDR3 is CASAGPSPYGYTF. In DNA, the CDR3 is TGTGCCAGCGCCGGGCCGAGCCCCTATGGCTACACCTTC.

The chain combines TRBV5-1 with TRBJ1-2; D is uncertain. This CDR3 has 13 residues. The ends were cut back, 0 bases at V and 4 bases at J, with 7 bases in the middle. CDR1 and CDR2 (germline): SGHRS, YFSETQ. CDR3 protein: CASSLAPGYGYTF. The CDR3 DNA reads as TGCGCCAGCAGCTTGGCCCCGGGCTATGGCTACACCTTC.

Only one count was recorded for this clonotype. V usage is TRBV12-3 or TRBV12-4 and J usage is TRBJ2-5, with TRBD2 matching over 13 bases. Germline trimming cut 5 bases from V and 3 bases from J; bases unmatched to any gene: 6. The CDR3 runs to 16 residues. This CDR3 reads CASSLGLAGNKETQYF. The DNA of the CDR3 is TGTGCCAGCAGTCTGGGACTAGCGGGAAACAAAGAGACCCAGTACTTC.

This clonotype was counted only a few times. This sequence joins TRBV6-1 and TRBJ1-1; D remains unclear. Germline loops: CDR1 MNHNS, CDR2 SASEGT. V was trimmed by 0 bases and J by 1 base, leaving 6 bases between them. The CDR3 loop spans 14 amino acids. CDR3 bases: TGTGCCAGCAGTGAAGCAGACACGAACACTGAAGCTTTCTTT. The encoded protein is CASSEADTNTEAFF.